This is a list of T cell receptor beta chains from one sample in a study of T cell responses to AZD1222 COVID-19 vaccine. Generated by immunoSEQ multiplex PCR, the TCRdb table keeps only in-frame clones and is missing some. The table includes tens of thousands of clones, approximately 89% detected once. The input for sequencing was peripheral blood, taken 28 days after the second AZD1222 dose. The origin of the receptors is an adult who received the AZD1222 COVID-19 vaccine. The CDR3 runs from the conserved cysteine through the conserved F or W. Fields, in order: clone size, V gene, D gene, J gene, CDR3 DNA, CDR3 protein. A D gene is named only where the DNA matches it firmly. Size tells how often a clone was seen (once, few, many) or the class of an expanded clone, and some rows leave it out.

clone size: few
V gene: TRBV6-5
D gene: NA
J gene: TRBJ2-6
CDR3 DNA: TGTGCCAGCAGTTACTCGCACGGGGCCAACGTCCTGACTTTC
CDR3 protein: CASSYSHGANVLTF

clone size: NA
V gene: TRBV10-3
D gene: NA
J gene: TRBJ2-1
CDR3 DNA: TGTGCCATCAGTGAGTCGTCAGGGTGGTCCATTGAGCAGTTCTTC
CDR3 protein: CAISESSGWSIEQFF

clone size: NA
V gene: TRBV6-2/TRBV6-3
D gene: NA
J gene: TRBJ1-2
CDR3 DNA: TGTGCCAGCAGTTACTTCCGTAGAGGGGATTATGGCTACACCTTC
CDR3 protein: CASSYFRRGDYGYTF

clone size: NA
V gene: TRBV27
D gene: NA
J gene: TRBJ1-2
CDR3 DNA: TGTGCCAGCAGTGCCAGGGACTCAATAACCCGAGGGGGCTACACCTTC
CDR3 protein: CASSARDSITRGGYTF

clone size: NA
V gene: TRBV5-6
D gene: TRBD1
J gene: TRBJ1-1
CDR3 DNA: TGTGCCAGCAGCACGAGGACAGGGGCCACTGAAGCTTTCTTT
CDR3 protein: CASSTRTGATEAFF

clone size: NA
V gene: TRBV13
D gene: NA
J gene: TRBJ1-2
CDR3 DNA: TGTGCCAGCAGCAACCCTCGGGACCGGGGGAAATATGGCTACACCTTC
CDR3 protein: CASSNPRDRGKYGYTF

clone size: NA
V gene: TRBV5-1
D gene: NA
J gene: TRBJ1-4
CDR3 DNA: TGCGCCAGCAGCTTGGGCGGCAAGACTAATGAAAAACTGTTTTTT
CDR3 protein: CASSLGGKTNEKLFF

clone size: NA
V gene: TRBV9
D gene: NA
J gene: TRBJ1-4
CDR3 DNA: TGTGCCAGCAGCCCCCGGGGGAGTCTTAATGAAAAACTGTTTTTT
CDR3 protein: CASSPRGSLNEKLFF

clone size: NA
V gene: TRBV5-4
D gene: NA
J gene: TRBJ1-1
CDR3 DNA: TGTGCCAGCAGCTTAGGGGGGAAGAACACTGAAGCTTTCTTT
CDR3 protein: CASSLGGKNTEAFF

clone size: NA
V gene: TRBV28
D gene: NA
J gene: TRBJ2-2
CDR3 DNA: TGTGCCAGCCATGAGTCTGGCACCGGGGAGCTGTTTTTT
CDR3 protein: CASHESGTGELFF

clone size: NA
V gene: TRBV19
D gene: NA
J gene: TRBJ1-5
CDR3 DNA: TGTGCCAGTAAAGGGCTTGGCAATCAGCCCCAGCATTTT
CDR3 protein: CASKGLGNQPQHF

clone size: NA
V gene: TRBV6-5
D gene: NA
J gene: TRBJ1-6
CDR3 DNA: TGTGCCAGCAGTTACTCGAGTTCAGGGCCGGGTTCACCCCTCCACTTT
CDR3 protein: CASSYSSSGPGSPLHF

clone size: NA
V gene: TRBV5-4
D gene: TRBD2
J gene: TRBJ2-3
CDR3 DNA: TGTGCCAGCAGCTCGGGGACTAGCGGGAGCTTTGGGCACACAGATACGCAGTATTTT
CDR3 protein: CASSSGTSGSFGHTDTQYF

clone size: NA
V gene: TRBV30
D gene: NA
J gene: TRBJ1-1
CDR3 DNA: TGTGCCTGGAGTATAGAGGGAGCTGAAGCTTTCTTT
CDR3 protein: CAWSIEGAEAFF

clone size: once
V gene: TRBV29-1
D gene: NA
J gene: TRBJ1-1
CDR3 DNA: TGCAGCGTTGTAGACAGAATAAACACTGAAGCTTTCTTT
CDR3 protein: CSVVDRINTEAFF

clone size: NA
V gene: TRBV18
D gene: NA
J gene: TRBJ2-1
CDR3 DNA: TGTGCCAGCTCACCACGGGGGAGGAATGAGCAGTTCTTC
CDR3 protein: CASSPRGRNEQFF

clone size: NA
V gene: TRBV4-2
D gene: NA
J gene: TRBJ1-5
CDR3 DNA: TGTGCCAGCAGCCACGCCGGGCCTTTAAATCAGCCCCAGCATTTT
CDR3 protein: CASSHAGPLNQPQHF